This T cell receptor (beta chain) was obtained from a study of OX40 agonist ivuxolimab in advanced cancers. Looking at the study overall: Patients were treated with ivuxolimab, an agonistic anti-OX40 (CD134) antibody. Patients in the trial were receiving intravenous ivuxolimab every 2 weeks, at doses of 0.01 to 10 mg/kg.

This CDR3 comprises 13 residues. Germline V CDR1 and CDR2: SGDLS, YYNGEE. The V end lost 1 base, the J end lost 4 bases, and 9 bases lay between the germline ends. The table came from immunoSEQ multiplex PCR; TCRdb's copy has only in-frame clones and leaves some out. The sample carries some 9,800 clones, about 80% recorded once. This specimen consisted of CD4+ or CD8+ T cells sorted from blood, obtained in a trial of the OX40 agonist ivuxolimab. The TCR originated in an adult with an advanced solid tumor such as melanoma, head and neck, liver or kidney cancer. V and J are TRBV9 and TRBJ2-7; D is perhaps TRBD1 (5 bases). The CDR3 DNA reads as TGTGCCAGCAGCGTATCCAGGGAATACGAGCAGTACTTC. Encoded protein: CASSVSREYEQYF.